The present entry profiles one T cell receptor beta chain with its context. This entry belongs to a study of blood T cell repertoires in COVID-19. About the study: Acute and convalescent COVID-19 specimens originated in the United States, Italy and Spain. In each case, the material was cDNA or gDNA derived from T cells, B-cell-depleted T cells, or PBMCs.

Trimming left V 3 bases short and J 7 bases short, with 11 bases between. The CDR3 totals 13 residues. The V gene's germline CDR1 is WNHNN and CDR2 SYGVQD (reference sequence). The authors' processing: It was from reference gene primer amplification that nucleated cell counts were estimated. Here immunoSEQ multiplex PCR was the method, and the copy in TCRdb shows in-frame clones only, minus some. Clone size and V and J calls were adopted from that table, with D and trimming inferred from the DNA. The table records some 83,000 clones, around 87% of them present only once. The source material was peripheral blood. The clonotype was recovered from an elderly man with active or convalescent COVID-19. The chain is built from TRBV10-1 and TRBJ2-3; perhaps TRBD1 as D (6 bases). The CDR3 here is CASSDRQVYTQYF. CDR3 DNA: TGCGCCAGCAGTGACCGACAGGTTTATACGCAGTATTTT.